A single sample is the source of the 6 T cell receptor beta chains below, sequenced in a study of T cell repertoires in ileal Crohn's disease. Time point reported: neoterminal ileum biopsy at postoperative endoscopy, about 6 months after surgery. The repertoire was sequenced with immunoSEQ multiplex PCR; TCRdb's copy has only in-frame clones and lacks some. The top ten clones hold roughly 1.9% of a sample with about 62,000 clones, less than 90% of them seen once. Sequencing was performed on ileal tissue. The receptors stem from an adult with Crohn's disease.

The chain uses TRBV19 and TRBJ1-3, with 7 nucleotides matching TRBD1. After removal of 10 bases from V and 2 bases from J, the junction contained 8 bases not matched to a gene. Germline CDR1 reads LNHDA; CDR2 reads SQIVND (reference sequence). The CDR3 is made up of 14 amino acids. Here the CDR3 reads CAISTGEPGNTIYF. CDR3 nucleotide sequence: TGTGCCATAAGCACAGGGGAACCTGGAAACACCATATATTTT.

The chain links TRBV28 to TRBJ1-2, with 10 bases that match TRBD1. The germline gives CDR1 MDHEN, CDR2 SYDVKM. Losses at the gene ends were 7 bases for V and 3 bases for J; bases not matched to a gene: 5. CDR3 size: 14 residues. For the CDR3, the DNA is TGTGCCAGCATGATAGGGACAGGGGACTATGGCTACACCTTC. Translation gives CASMIGTGDYGYTF.

In its sample, this clone is medium-sized (0.01 to 0.1%). Here the CDR3 reads CASSHRNQPQHF. The CDR3 DNA follows: TGTGCCAGCAGCCATCGCAATCAGCCCCAGCATTTT. J is TRBJ1-5 and V is TRBV28, with D unresolved. Trimming removed 6 bases from V and 2 bases from J, with 5 bases in between. The CDR3 runs 12 residues. Germline V CDR1 and CDR2: MDHEN, SYDVKM.

This chain links TRBV28 with TRBJ2-3, with a weak D call TRBD1 (6 bases). Germline CDR1 reads MDHEN; CDR2 reads SYDVKM. CDR3 length: 15 amino acids. The germline V and J ends were trimmed by 6 bases and 0 bases, with 13 bases remaining between them. The CDR3 is CASREYRVSTDTQYF. The DNA of the CDR3 is TGTGCCAGCAGGGAATACAGGGTTAGCACAGATACGCAGTATTTT.

V and J are TRBV30 and TRBJ1-3; TRBD1 is a possible D gene (6 bases). V lost 1 base and J lost 6, with 13 bases in between. The CDR3 spans 14 residues. CDR1 is GTSNPN, CDR2 SVGIG, per germline (reference sequence). As DNA, the CDR3 is TGTGCCTGGAGTGCAGGGGATCTGGAAAACACCATATATTTT. Translation: CAWSAGDLENTIYF.

There are a few counts of this clone. The chain links TRBV27 to TRBJ1-2, with a tentative D call TRBD1 (5 bases). V lost 4 bases and J lost 6, with 9 bases in between. CDR1 and CDR2 from the germline V gene are MNHEY and SMNVEV (reference sequence). The CDR3 consists of 12 residues. This chain's CDR3 is CASSSGGNGYTF. The CDR3 DNA sequence: TGTGCCAGCAGTTCCGGGGGGAATGGCTACACCTTC.